This T cell receptor (beta chain) was sequenced for a study of cytomegalovirus exposure and HLA in healthy donors. General study findings and limits: Within a later analysis, the majority of CMV-associated TCR beta chains appeared HLA-restricted. The investigators catalogued some 150 TCR beta chains as cytomegalovirus-associated. Cytomegalovirus status was reportedly diagnosed by the classifier with high specificity and sensitivity.

Points on this clone: The antigen is undetermined.

This CDR3 region has 14 residues. Germline trimming cut 2 bases from V and 5 bases from J; bases unmatched to any gene: 4. Germline loops: CDR1 SGHVS, CDR2 FQNEAQ. The study ran its PCR with 60 Vbeta and 13 Jbeta primers. Sequenced by immunoSEQ multiplex PCR; TCRdb stores in-frame clones only, minus some. The sample's table shows 130,000 or so clones. Sequenced sample: PBMCs. This TCR was sampled from a woman aged 60-70 years in good health and CMV-seronegative. The rearrangement uses TRBV7-8 and TRBJ2-7; 9 positions match TRBD2. Here the CDR3 reads CASSLTAGGHEQYF. As DNA, the CDR3 is TGTGCCAGCAGCTTAACCGCGGGGGGGCACGAGCAGTACTTC.